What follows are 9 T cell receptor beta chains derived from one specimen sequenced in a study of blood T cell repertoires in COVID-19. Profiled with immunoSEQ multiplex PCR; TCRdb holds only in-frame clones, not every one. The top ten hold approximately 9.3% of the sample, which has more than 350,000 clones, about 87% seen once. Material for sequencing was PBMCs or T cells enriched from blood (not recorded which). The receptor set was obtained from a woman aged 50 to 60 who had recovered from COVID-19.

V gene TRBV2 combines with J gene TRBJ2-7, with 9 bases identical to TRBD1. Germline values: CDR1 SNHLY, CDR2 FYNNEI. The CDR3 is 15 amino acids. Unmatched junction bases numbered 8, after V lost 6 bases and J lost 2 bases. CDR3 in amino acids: CASRHPGTGTYEQYF. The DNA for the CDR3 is TGTGCCAGCAGGCATCCCGGGACAGGGACCTACGAGCAGTACTTC.

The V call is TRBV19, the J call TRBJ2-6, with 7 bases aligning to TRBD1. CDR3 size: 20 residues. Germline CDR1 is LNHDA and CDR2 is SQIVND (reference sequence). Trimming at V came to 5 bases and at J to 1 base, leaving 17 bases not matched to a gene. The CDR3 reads CASSPGPLGTVYSGANVLTF. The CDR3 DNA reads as TGTGCCAGTAGTCCAGGGCCTCTCGGGACAGTCTATTCTGGGGCCAACGTCCTGACTTTC.

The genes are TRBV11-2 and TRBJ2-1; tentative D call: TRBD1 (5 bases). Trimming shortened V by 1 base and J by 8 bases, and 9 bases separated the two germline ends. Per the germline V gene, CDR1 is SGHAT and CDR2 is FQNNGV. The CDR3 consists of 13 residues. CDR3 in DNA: TGTGCCAGCAGCTTAGGCGTCAGGGATGAGCAGTTCTTC. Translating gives CASSLGVRDEQFF.

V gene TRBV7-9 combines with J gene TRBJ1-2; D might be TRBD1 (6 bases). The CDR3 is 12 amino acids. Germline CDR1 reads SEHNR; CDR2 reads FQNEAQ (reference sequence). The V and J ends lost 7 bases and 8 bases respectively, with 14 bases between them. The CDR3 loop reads CASNTQGKGYTF. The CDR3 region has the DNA TGTGCCAGCAACACCCAGGGGAAGGGCTACACCTTC.

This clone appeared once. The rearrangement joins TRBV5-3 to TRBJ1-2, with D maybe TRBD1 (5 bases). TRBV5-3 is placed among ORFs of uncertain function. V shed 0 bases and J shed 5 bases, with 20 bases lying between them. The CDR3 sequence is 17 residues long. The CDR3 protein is CARSLGTHYPSLYGYTF. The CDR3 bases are TGTGCCAGAAGCTTGGGGACACACTATCCTAGTTTGTATGGCTACACCTTC.

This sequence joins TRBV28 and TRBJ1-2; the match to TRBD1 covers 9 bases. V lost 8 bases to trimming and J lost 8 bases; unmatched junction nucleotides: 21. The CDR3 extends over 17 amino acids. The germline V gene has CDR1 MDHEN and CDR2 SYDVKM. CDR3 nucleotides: TGTGCCAGCTCTGAGAGTGGCGGGACAGGGAGCCCCTACGGCTACACCTTC. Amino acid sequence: CASSESGGTGSPYGYTF.

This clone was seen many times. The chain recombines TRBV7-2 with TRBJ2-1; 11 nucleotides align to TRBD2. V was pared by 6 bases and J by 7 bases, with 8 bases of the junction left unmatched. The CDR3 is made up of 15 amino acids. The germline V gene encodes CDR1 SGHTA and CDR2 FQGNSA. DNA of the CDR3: TGTGCCAGCAGGTCGCTAGCGGGGGGTAGTAATGAGCAGTTCTTC. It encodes CASRSLAGGSNEQFF.

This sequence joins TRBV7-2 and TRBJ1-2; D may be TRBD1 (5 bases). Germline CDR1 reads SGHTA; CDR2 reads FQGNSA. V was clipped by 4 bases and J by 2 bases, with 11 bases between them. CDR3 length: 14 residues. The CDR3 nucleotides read TGTGCCAGCAGCTCGGGACTGACCAACTATGGCTACACCTTC. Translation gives CASSSGLTNYGYTF.

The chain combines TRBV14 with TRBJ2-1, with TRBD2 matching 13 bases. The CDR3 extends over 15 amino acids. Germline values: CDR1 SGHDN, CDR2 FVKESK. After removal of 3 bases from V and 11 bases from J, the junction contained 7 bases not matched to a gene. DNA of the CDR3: TGTGCCAGCAGCCACCCACCGGGACTAGCGGGGCAGCAGTTCTTC. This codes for CASSHPPGLAGQQFF.